The 15 T cell receptor beta chains below all came from one sample that was sequenced in a study of long-term antiretroviral therapy in people with HIV. Running of the v3.0 immunoSEQ assay took place at survey level. The data were produced by immunoSEQ multiplex PCR, yet TCRdb's version contains in-frame clones alone and is incomplete. The data hold roughly 50,000 clones, with 84% observed a single time. This sample comprised unsorted PBMCs, obtained 0.8 years after starting antiretroviral therapy. The receptors were sampled from a young woman with HIV.

This clone was seen just once. The V call is TRBV11-2, the J call TRBJ2-5, with 8 bases fitting TRBD2. V trimming: 2 bases; J trimming: 2 bases; junction bases outside the gene matches: 4. The CDR3 covers 15 residues. The germline V gene encodes CDR1 SGHAT and CDR2 FQNNGV. The CDR3 sequence is CASSLLAGIQETQYF. In nucleotides, the CDR3 is TGTGCCAGCAGCTTACTAGCGGGTATTCAAGAGACCCAGTACTTC.

Concerning this clone itself: The junction and the germline gene differ at one end; a read error may be behind it. J is TRBJ2-7 and V is TRBV11-2; the D is unclear. This CDR3 region has 11 residues. Germline CDR1 SGHAT, CDR2 FQNNGV. This CDR3 is CASSSGPSGFF. The CDR3 DNA reads as TGTGCCAGCAGCTCCGGGCCTAGTGGGTTCTTC.

The CDR3, as DNA: TGTGCCAGCAGCAAAGGGGGACAGGGAGAGGAGGAGACCCAGTACTTC. Protein: CASSKGGQGEEETQYF. The rearrangement links TRBV21-1 to TRBJ2-5; the table's D call, TRBD1, has no DNA check behind it. TRBV21-1 is annotated as a pseudogene. There are 16 residues in the CDR3.

The chain couples TRBV11-3 to TRBJ2-5; maybe TRBD1 (5 bases). Trimming left V 8 bases short and J 1 base short, with 14 bases between. The CDR3 has 14 residues. Germline lookup yields CDR1 SGHNT and CDR2 YENEEA. The CDR3 here is CASSVGQGQETQYF. CDR3 DNA sequence: TGTGCCAGCTCGGTCGGGCAGGGCCAAGAGACCCAGTACTTC.

The V gene is TRBV13, the J gene TRBJ1-2, with a weak D call TRBD1 (6 bases). Trimming left V 0 bases short and J 4 bases short, with 12 bases between. Germline V lookup: CDR1 PRHDT, CDR2 FYEKMQ (reference sequence). CDR3 length equals 15 residues. The CDR3 nucleotides are TGTGCCAGCAGCTTAGGACAGGGAATGAGCTATGGCTACACCTTC. Translated, it gives CASSLGQGMSYGYTF.

This sequence joins TRBV19 and TRBJ2-5; the D call may be TRBD1 or TRBD2 (5 bases each). The V end was cut by 5 bases, the J end by 4 bases, with 17 bases between. Germline CDR1 LNHDA, CDR2 SQIVND (reference sequence). The CDR3 contains 15 residues. CDR3 residues: CASSHYMGVGETQYF. The CDR3 DNA reads as TGTGCCAGTAGTCATTACATGGGGGTGGGAGAGACCCAGTACTTC.

The V gene is TRBV5-1, the J gene TRBJ2-1; D remains ambiguous. V shed 2 bases and J shed 0 bases, with 9 bases lying between them. CDR1 is SGHRS, CDR2 YFSETQ, per germline. The CDR3 spans 15 residues. This CDR3 reads CASSLAPSSYNEQFF. CDR3 DNA: TGCGCCAGCAGCTTAGCCCCGAGCTCCTACAATGAGCAGTTCTTC.

The chain employs TRBV19 and TRBJ2-1; TRBD2 is a possible D gene (6 bases). The CDR3 loop spans 15 amino acids. Trimming took 6 bases from V and 2 from J, leaving 14 bases between them. Germline V gives CDR1 LNHDA, CDR2 SQIVND (reference sequence). In nucleotides, the CDR3 is TGTGCCAGTAGAGTCGGGAGCGTCGCCTACAATGAGCAGTTCTTC. Translation: CASRVGSVAYNEQFF.

The chain combines TRBV5-6 with TRBJ1-2; no definite D call. Germline CDR1 SGHDT, CDR2 YYEEEE. The CDR3 covers 13 residues. Trimming shortened V by 2 bases and J by 6 bases, and 11 bases separated the two germline ends. The CDR3 here is CASSFPAGDGYTF. In nucleotides, the CDR3 is TGTGCCAGCAGCTTCCCCGCTGGGGATGGCTACACCTTC.

CDR3 residues: CASSEGRDQPQHF. The CDR3 DNA reads TGTGCCAGTAGTGAGGGAAGAGATCAGCCCCAGCATTTT. The chain joins TRBV19 to TRBJ1-5; no clear D gene. V lost 5 bases to trimming and J lost 5 bases, with 10 bases between them. The CDR3 length is 13 residues. The germline CDR1 and CDR2 sequences are LNHDA and SQIVND (reference sequence). The full variable domain, rest sourced from reference TRBV19 and TRBJ1-5, is DGGITQSPKYLFRKEGQNVTLSCEQNLNHDAMYWYRQDPGQGLRLIYYSQIVNDFQKGDIAEGYSVSREKKESFPLTVTSAQKNPTAFYLCASSEGRDQPQHFGDGTRLSIL.

The rearrangement joins TRBV10-2 to TRBJ1-1; perhaps TRBD1 as D (6 bases). V was cut by 7 bases and J by 6 bases, with 12 bases left in between. The CDR3 is 12 amino acids. The germline gives CDR1 WSHSY, CDR2 SAAADI. In DNA, the CDR3 is TGCGCCAGCATAGGGGGGCAGGCTGAAGCTTTCTTT. Translation: CASIGGQAEAFF.

The chain carries TRBV7-9 and TRBJ2-7, with 8 bases fitting TRBD2. Germline V CDR1 and CDR2: SEHNR, FQNEAQ (reference sequence). With V trimmed by 4 bases and J by 0 bases, 8 bases remained unmatched. CDR3 length: 16 residues. DNA of the CDR3: TGTGCCAGCAGCTCACCCCGAGGACTAGCCTCCTACGAGCAGTACTTC. Its protein product is CASSSPRGLASYEQYF.

CDR3 DNA sequence: TGTGCCAGCAGCGTAGGAACCAGGTCTCCCACCGGGGAGCTGTTTTTT. Translating it yields CASSVGTRSPTGELFF. The rearrangement links TRBV9 to TRBJ2-2; no firm D call. V dropped 0 bases and J dropped 4 bases, with 13 bases sitting between them. Germline V gives CDR1 SGDLS, CDR2 YYNGEE. The CDR3 extends over 16 amino acids.

The chain has TRBV15 and TRBJ1-6; D is unclear. V was clipped by 0 bases and J by 6 bases, with 3 bases between them. The CDR3 has 13 residues. CDR1 and CDR2 from the germline V gene are LNHNV and YYDKDF (reference sequence). The CDR3 protein is CATSRDANSPLHF. The CDR3 nucleotides are TGTGCCACCAGCAGAGATGCTAATTCACCCCTCCACTTT.

This sequence joins TRBV7-9 and TRBJ2-1, with a tentative D call TRBD2 (7 bases). The CDR3 consists of 14 residues. Trimming took 7 bases from V and 10 from J, leaving 20 bases between them. Looked up from germline, CDR1 is SEHNR and CDR2 is FQNEAQ (reference sequence). CDR3 sequence: CASTEGVAGGEQFF. The CDR3 DNA is TGTGCCAGCACCGAGGGGGTAGCGGGTGGGGAGCAGTTCTTC.